The rows below give T cell receptor beta chains drawn from one sample of a study of beta chain features in type 1 diabetes. The method was immunoSEQ multiplex PCR; TCRdb's version includes in-frame clones alone and lacks a portion of them. The sample holds roughly 260,000 clones, 11% seen once. Sequencing used naive CD4+ T cells from blood. All receptors derive from a man aged 25 to 40 with type 1 diabetes. Both conserved end residues are part of each CDR3. Fields, in order: J gene, V gene, D gene, clone size, CDR3 DNA, CDR3 protein. D genes are given only for firm matches. Size is omitted from some rows. Given values are once, few, many or a class for expanded clones.

>TRBJ1-6|TRBV18|NA|few
TGTGCCAGCTCCCAACAGAGCTCCTATAATTCACCCCTCCACTTT
CASSQQSSYNSPLHF
>TRBJ1-1|TRBV29-1|NA|NA
TGCAGCGGTAAGCAGGGCCTGAACACTGAAGCTTTCTTT
CSGKQGLNTEAFF
>TRBJ2-2|TRBV9|NA|few
TGTGCCAGCAGCGTAGACGGGGGCACCGGGGAGCTGTTTTTT
CASSVDGGTGELFF
>TRBJ2-1|TRBV13|TRBD1|NA
TGTGCCAGCAGCTTAAGTTGGGACAGGGGGCCTTACAATGAGCAGTTCTTC
CASSLSWDRGPYNEQFF
>TRBJ2-2|TRBV5-1|NA|few
TGCGCCAGCAGCCCGGTGGGGGGCACCGGGGAGCTGTTTTTT
CASSPVGGTGELFF
>TRBJ2-7|TRBV6-5|NA|NA
TGTGCCAGCAGTCTCACCGGGAACTACGAGCAGTACTTC
CASSLTGNYEQYF
>TRBJ2-7|TRBV4-1|TRBD2|few
TGCGCCAGCAGCCAAGAACTAGCGGGGGGCAAATACGAGCAGTACTTC
CASSQELAGGKYEQYF
>TRBJ1-2|TRBV19|NA|NA
TGTGCCAGTAGTATAGTTGGACTGGAAGCTAACTATGGCTACACCTTC
CASSIVGLEANYGYTF
>TRBJ2-2|TRBV30|TRBD2|few
TGTGCCTGGAACCGACTAGCCCCGAACACCGGGGAGCTGTTTTTT
CAWNRLAPNTGELFF
>TRBJ1-3|TRBV19|NA|few
TGTGCCAGTAGTCCAGACTCTGGAAACACCATATATTTT
CASSPDSGNTIYF
>TRBJ1-2|TRBV5-1|TRBD1|few
TGCGCCAGCAGCTCTCGTGGCACAGGGGAAAATGGCTACACCTTC
CASSSRGTGENGYTF
>TRBJ1-5|TRBV4-1|TRBD1|few
TGCGCCAGCAGCCGACCGGGACAGGGGGCTTCGTTTCTGCCCCAGCATTTT
CASSRPGQGASFLPQHF
>TRBJ1-6|TRBV11-1|TRBD1|NA
TGTGCCAGCAGCGGCCGACAGGGACGCAATTCACCCCTCCACTTT
CASSGRQGRNSPLHF
>TRBJ2-7|TRBV7-2|TRBD1|NA
TGTGCCAGCAGCTTGGGGTCAACAGGGGGCTACGAGCAGTACTTC
CASSLGSTGGYEQYF
>TRBJ1-1|TRBV7-9|TRBD1|NA
TGTGCCAGCAGTACCGGACAGGGGAGCGGCGCTTTCTTT
CASSTGQGSGAFF
>TRBJ2-1|TRBV2|NA|NA
TGTGCCAGCAAACAGGGCGATAGCTCCTACAATGAGCAGTTCTTC
CASKQGDSSYNEQFF
>TRBJ1-5|TRBV29-1|TRBD1|NA
TGCAGCGTTGGGGGGACAGGGAAAGGGTCCAATCAGCCCCAGCATTTT
CSVGGTGKGSNQPQHF
>TRBJ1-2|TRBV5-1|NA|few
TGCGCCAGCAGCCCAAGGGATTTTCAGGGTGGCTACACCTTC
CASSPRDFQGGYTF
>TRBJ2-3|TRBV28|NA|NA
TGTGCCAGCACCGACAGCCTTAGCACAGATACGCAGTATTTT
CASTDSLSTDTQYF
>TRBJ2-1|TRBV4-3|TRBD2|NA
TGCGCCAGCAGCCCCCAGGTAGCGGGGGGTAATGAGCAGTTCTTC
CASSPQVAGGNEQFF
>TRBJ1-5|TRBV6-1|TRBD1|NA
TGTGCCAGCAGTGAAGGGGACAGGGGGCGTCAGCCCCAGCATTTT
CASSEGDRGRQPQHF
>TRBJ2-5|TRBV5-4|NA|NA
TGTGCCAGCAGCTTTGTTAGGACAGAAGGGGAGACCCAGTACTTC
CASSFVRTEGETQYF
>TRBJ1-1|TRBV14|TRBD1|NA
TGTGCCAGCAGCCATCTCGACAGGGGTTCGACAGCTTTCTTT
CASSHLDRGSTAFF
>TRBJ2-5|TRBV7-3|NA|NA
TGTGCCAGCAGCCCAGGGGGGCAGGGAAAAGAGACCCAGTACTTC
CASSPGGQGKETQYF
>TRBJ2-5|TRBV5-1|NA|few
TGCGCCAGCAGCGTACGCGGGCCCCAAGAGACCCAGTACTTC
CASSVRGPQETQYF
>TRBJ1-1|TRBV9|TRBD1|few
TGTGCCAGCAGCCCCCTCGGGGACAGAGGGAGGTCTGAAGCTTTCTTT
CASSPLGDRGRSEAFF
>TRBJ2-2|TRBV7-9|NA|NA
TGTGCCAGCAGCTCCTCGGGGAACACCGGGGAGCTGTTTTTT
CASSSSGNTGELFF
>TRBJ1-6|TRBV9|NA|few
TGTGCCAGCAGCGCTCAGGGCAGGAATAATTCACCCCTCCACTTT
CASSAQGRNNSPLHF
>TRBJ2-1|TRBV7-9|NA|NA
TGTGCCAGCAGCACCTTAGGAGACAGGATCTACAATGAGCAGTTCTTC
CASSTLGDRIYNEQFF
>TRBJ2-1|TRBV2|NA|NA
TGTGCCACCCGGGAGCGGATATCCTACAATGAGCAGTTCTTC
CATRERISYNEQFF
>TRBJ1-1|TRBV2|NA|NA
TGTGCCAGCAGGGACAGTTTGACTGAAGCTTTCTTT
CASRDSLTEAFF
>TRBJ1-3|TRBV4-3|TRBD1|few
TGCGCCAGCAGCCAAGAACAGGGGGCTGTGGTGTACACCATATATTTT
CASSQEQGAVVYTIYF
>TRBJ2-5|TRBV19|TRBD1|few
TGTGCCAGTAGTATTGCAGGGGGCGTGGAGACCCAGTACTTC
CASSIAGGVETQYF
>TRBJ2-7|TRBV15|NA|NA
TGTGCCACCAGCAGAGGCTTGGGGGGGACAGGAGTAGAGCAGTACTTC
CATSRGLGGTGVEQYF
>TRBJ1-2|TRBV4-3|NA|NA
TGCGCCAGCAGCCAAGATTCAACAGGGAACTATGGCTACACCTTC
CASSQDSTGNYGYTF
>TRBJ2-5|TRBV30|TRBD2|NA
TGTGCCTGGAGTACCGGGACTAGCGGGTTATTGGAGACCCAGTACTTC
CAWSTGTSGLLETQYF
>TRBJ2-3|TRBV10-3|TRBD2|few
TGTGCCATCAGTGAGGCCATGGGGAATAGCGGGGCCACAGATACGCAGTATTTT
CAISEAMGNSGATDTQYF
>TRBJ2-1|TRBV10-3|TRBD1|few
TGTGCCATCAGTGAACCCTCCAGGGGGAATGAGCAGTTCTTC
CAISEPSRGNEQFF
>TRBJ2-5|TRBV5-5|TRBD2|NA
TGTGCCAGCAGCTGGGAGGGGCACACTGGGGAGACCCAGTACTTC
CASSWEGHTGETQYF
>TRBJ1-5|TRBV7-8|NA|NA
TGTGCCAGCAGCTCAGGGGTGGGTAATCAGCCCCAGCATTTT
CASSSGVGNQPQHF
>TRBJ2-7|TRBV11-2|TRBD2|few
TGTGCCAGCAGCTCAGGGACTACCGGCTACGAGCAGTACTTC
CASSSGTTGYEQYF
>TRBJ1-1|TRBV4-3|TRBD1|NA
TGCGCCAGCAGCCTTCGTCCAACAGGGGAGACTGAAGCTTTCTTT
CASSLRPTGETEAFF
>TRBJ1-2|TRBV20-1|NA|NA
TGCAGTGCCCGGGAAGAAGGCTACACCTTC
CSAREEGYTF
>TRBJ2-7|TRBV11-2|TRBD2|few
TGTGCCAGCAGCCTACTAGCGGCGCAGTACTTC
CASSLLAAQYF
>TRBJ1-1|TRBV5-6|NA|few
TGTGCCAGCAGCTTATTCCCCGAGACAGCGCTCCGAGAAGCTTTCTTT
CASSLFPETALREAFF
>TRBJ2-2|TRBV7-9|NA|NA
TGTGCCCCGGGTGGGAGGAACACCGGGGAGCTGTTTTTT
CAPGGRNTGELFF
>TRBJ1-1|TRBV29-1|TRBD1|NA
TGCAGCGTGGGACAGCTGAACACTGAAGCTTTCTTT
CSVGQLNTEAFF
>TRBJ1-4|TRBV6-5|TRBD1|NA
TGTGCCAGCAGTTACTCGACAGGGAGACATGAAAAACTGTTTTTT
CASSYSTGRHEKLFF
>TRBJ2-7|TRBV7-2|NA|NA
TGTGCCAGCAGCTCCCGGGGTGGGGAGCAGTACTTC
CASSSRGGEQYF